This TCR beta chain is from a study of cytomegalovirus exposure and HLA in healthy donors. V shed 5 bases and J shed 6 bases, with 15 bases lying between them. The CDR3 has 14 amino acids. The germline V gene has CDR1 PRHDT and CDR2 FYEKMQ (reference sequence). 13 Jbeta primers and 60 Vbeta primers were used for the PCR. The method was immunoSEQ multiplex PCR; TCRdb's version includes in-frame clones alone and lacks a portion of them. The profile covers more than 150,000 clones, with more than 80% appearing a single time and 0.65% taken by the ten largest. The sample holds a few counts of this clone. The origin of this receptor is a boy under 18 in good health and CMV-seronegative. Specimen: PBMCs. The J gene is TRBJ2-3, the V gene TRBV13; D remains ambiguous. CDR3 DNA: TGTGCCAGCAGCCACCGCACAACGTCGGATACGCAGTATTTT. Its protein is CASSHRTTSDTQYF.